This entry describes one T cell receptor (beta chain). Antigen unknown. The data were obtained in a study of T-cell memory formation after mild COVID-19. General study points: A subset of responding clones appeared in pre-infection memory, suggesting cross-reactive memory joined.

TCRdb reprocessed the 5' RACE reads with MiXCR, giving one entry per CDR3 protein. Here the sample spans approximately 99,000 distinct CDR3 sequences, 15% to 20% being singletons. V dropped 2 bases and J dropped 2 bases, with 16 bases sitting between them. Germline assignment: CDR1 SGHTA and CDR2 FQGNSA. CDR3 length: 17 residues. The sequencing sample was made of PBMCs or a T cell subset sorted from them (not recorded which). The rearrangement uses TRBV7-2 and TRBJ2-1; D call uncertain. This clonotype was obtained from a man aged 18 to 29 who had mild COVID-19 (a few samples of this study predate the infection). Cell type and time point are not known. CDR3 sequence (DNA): TGTGCCAGCAGCTTATGGCAATCCCTTCTAGCCTACAATGAGCAGTTCTTC. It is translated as CASSLWQSLLAYNEQFF. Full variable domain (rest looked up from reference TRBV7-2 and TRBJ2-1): GAGVSQSPSNKVTEKGKDVELRCDPISGHTALYWYRQSLGQGLEFLIYFQGNSAPDKSGLPSDRFSAERTGGSVSTLTIQRTQQEDSAVYLCASSLWQSLLAYNEQFFGPGTRLTVL.